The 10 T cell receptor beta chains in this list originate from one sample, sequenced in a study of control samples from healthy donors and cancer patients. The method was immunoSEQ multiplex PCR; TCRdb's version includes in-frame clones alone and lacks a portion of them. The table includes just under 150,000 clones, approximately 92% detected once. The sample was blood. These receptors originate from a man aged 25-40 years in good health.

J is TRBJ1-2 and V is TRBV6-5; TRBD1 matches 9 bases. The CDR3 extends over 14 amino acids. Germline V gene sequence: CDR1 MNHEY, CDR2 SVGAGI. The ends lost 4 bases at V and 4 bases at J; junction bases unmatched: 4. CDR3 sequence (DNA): TGTGCCAGCAGTTTATCGACAGGGGGCTATGGCTACACCTTC. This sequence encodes CASSLSTGGYGYTF.

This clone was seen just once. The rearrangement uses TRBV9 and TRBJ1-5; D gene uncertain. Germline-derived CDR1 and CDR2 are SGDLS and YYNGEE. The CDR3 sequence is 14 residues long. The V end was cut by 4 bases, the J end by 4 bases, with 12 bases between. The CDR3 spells CASSSGGVNQPQHF. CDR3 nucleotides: TGTGCCAGCAGCTCCGGTGGGGTTAATCAGCCCCAGCATTTT.

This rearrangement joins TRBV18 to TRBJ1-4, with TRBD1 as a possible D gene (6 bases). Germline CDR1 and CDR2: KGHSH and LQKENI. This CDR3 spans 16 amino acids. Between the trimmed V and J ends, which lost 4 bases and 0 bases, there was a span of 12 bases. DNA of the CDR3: TGTGCCAGCTCACTAACGGACAGTGCAACTAATGAAAAACTGTTTTTT. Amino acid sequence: CASSLTDSATNEKLFF.

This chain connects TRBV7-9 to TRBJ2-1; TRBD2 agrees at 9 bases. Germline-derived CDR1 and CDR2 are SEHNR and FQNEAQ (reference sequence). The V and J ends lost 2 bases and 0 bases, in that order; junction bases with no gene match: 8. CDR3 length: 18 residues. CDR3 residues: CASSLRLAGPSSYNEQFF. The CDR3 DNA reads TGTGCCAGCAGCTTACGGCTAGCGGGGCCCAGCTCCTACAATGAGCAGTTCTTC.

The CDR3 bases are TGTGCCAGCAGCTTAGGGGGGATCTCTGAAGCTTTCTTT. Protein sequence: CASSLGGISEAFF. This sequence joins TRBV7-8 and TRBJ1-1; tentatively, D is TRBD1 (5 bases). Germline V gives CDR1 SGHVS, CDR2 FQNEAQ. The CDR3 is made up of 13 amino acids. The germline V and J ends were trimmed by 1 base and 6 bases, with 9 bases remaining between them.

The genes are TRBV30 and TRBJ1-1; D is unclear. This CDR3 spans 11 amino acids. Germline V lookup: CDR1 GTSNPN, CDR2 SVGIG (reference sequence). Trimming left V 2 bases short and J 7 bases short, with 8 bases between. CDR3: CAWSWRYEAFF. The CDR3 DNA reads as TGTGCCTGGAGTTGGAGATATGAAGCTTTCTTT.

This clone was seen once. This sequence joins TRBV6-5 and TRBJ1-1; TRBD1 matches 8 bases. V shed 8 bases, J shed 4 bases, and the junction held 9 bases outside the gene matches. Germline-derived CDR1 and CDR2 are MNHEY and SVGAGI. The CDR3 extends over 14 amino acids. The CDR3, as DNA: TGTGCCAGCGGTTTAAAGACAGGGGTCACTGAAGCTTTCTTT. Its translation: CASGLKTGVTEAFF.

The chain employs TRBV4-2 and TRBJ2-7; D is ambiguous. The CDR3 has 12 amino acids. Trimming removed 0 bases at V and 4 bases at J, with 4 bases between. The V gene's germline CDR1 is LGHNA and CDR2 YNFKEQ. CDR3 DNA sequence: TGTGCCAGCAGCCAAGATCTTTACGAGCAGTACTTC. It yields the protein CASSQDLYEQYF.

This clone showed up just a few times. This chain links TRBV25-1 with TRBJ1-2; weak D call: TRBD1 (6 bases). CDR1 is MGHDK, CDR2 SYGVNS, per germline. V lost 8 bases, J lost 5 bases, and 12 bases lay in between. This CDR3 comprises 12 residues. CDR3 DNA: TGTGCCAGCTCAAAAGGGGGTTATGGCTACACCTTC. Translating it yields CASSKGGYGYTF.

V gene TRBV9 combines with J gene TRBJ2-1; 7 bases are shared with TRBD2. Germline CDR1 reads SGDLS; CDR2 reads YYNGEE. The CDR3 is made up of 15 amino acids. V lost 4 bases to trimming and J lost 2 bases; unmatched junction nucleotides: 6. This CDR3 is CASSPGRGAYNEQFF. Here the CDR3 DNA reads TGTGCCAGCAGCCCAGGGAGGGGCGCCTACAATGAGCAGTTCTTC. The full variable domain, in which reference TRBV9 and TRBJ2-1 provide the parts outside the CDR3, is DSGVTQTPKHLITATGQRVTLRCSPRSGDLSVYWYQQSLDQGLQFLIQYYNGEERAKGNILERFSAQQFPDLHSELNLSSLELGDSALYFCASSPGRGAYNEQFFGPGTRLTVL.